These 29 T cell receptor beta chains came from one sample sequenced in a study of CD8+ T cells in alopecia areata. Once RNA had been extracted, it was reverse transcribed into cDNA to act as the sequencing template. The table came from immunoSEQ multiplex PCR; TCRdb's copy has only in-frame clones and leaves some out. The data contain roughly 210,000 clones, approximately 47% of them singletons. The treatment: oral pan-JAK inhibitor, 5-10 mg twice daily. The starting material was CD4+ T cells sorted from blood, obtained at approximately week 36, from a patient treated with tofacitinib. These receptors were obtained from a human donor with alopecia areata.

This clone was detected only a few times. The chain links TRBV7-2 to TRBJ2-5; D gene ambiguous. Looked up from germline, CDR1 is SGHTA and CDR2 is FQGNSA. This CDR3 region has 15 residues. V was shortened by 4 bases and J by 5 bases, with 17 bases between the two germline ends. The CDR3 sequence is CASSSSRPKLETQYF. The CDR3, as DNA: TGTGCCAGCAGCTCATCTCGGCCGAAGTTGGAGACCCAGTACTTC.

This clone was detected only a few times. The CDR3 nucleotides are TGTGCCAGCAGCTTGGGAGGGGTCCCAAAAGCTTTCTTT. This sequence encodes CASSLGGVPKAFF. The chain employs TRBV5-8 and TRBJ1-1, with a possible D match to TRBD1 (5 bases). The germline V and J ends were trimmed by 0 bases and 9 bases, with 12 bases remaining between them. This CDR3 region has 13 residues. CDR1 is SGHTS and CDR2 is YDEGEE in the germline V gene.

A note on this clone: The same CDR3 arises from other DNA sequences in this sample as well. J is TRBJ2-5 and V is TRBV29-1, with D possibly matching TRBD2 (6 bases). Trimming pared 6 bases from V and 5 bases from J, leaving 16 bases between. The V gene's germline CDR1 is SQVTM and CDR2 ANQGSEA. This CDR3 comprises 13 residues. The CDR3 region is CSVVVAGRETQYF. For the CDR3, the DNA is TGCAGCGTCGTAGTGGCGGGAAGGGAGACCCAGTACTTC.

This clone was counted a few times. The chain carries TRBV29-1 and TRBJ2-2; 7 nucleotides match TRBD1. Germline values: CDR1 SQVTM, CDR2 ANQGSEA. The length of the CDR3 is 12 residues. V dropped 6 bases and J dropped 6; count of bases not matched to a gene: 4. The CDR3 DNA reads TGCAGCGTCGCACAGGGGCCCGGGGAGCTGTTTTTT. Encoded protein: CSVAQGPGELFF.

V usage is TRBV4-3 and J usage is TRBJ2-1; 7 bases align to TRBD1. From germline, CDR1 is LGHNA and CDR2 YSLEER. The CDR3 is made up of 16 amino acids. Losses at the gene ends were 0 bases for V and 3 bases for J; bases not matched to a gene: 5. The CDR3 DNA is TGCGCCAGCAGCCAAGAGGGACAGTCATTCTACAATGAGCAGTTCTTC. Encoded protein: CASSQEGQSFYNEQFF.

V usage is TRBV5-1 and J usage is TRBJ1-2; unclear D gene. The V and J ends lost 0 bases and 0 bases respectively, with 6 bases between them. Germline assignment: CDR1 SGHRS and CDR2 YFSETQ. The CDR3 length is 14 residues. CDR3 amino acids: CASSLGPSNYGYTF. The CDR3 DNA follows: TGCGCCAGCAGCTTGGGGCCTTCTAACTATGGCTACACCTTC.

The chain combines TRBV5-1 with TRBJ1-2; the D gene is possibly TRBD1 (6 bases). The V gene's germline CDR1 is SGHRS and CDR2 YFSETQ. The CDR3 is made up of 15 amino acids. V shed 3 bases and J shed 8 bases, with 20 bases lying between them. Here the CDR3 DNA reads TGCGCCAGCAGCTCCTGGTCAGGGGAGGGAATCGGCTACACCTTC. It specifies CASSSWSGEGIGYTF.

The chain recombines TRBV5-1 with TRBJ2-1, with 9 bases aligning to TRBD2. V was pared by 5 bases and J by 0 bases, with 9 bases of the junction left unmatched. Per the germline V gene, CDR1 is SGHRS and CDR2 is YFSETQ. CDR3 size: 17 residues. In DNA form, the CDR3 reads TGCGCCAGCAGGTCAACCCTAGCGGGGCCCTCCTACAATGAGCAGTTCTTC. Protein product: CASRSTLAGPSYNEQFF.

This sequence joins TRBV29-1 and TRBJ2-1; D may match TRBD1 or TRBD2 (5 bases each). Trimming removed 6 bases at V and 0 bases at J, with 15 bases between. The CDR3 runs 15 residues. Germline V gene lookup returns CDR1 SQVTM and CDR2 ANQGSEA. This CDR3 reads CSVRGGGSSYNEQFF. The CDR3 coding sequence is TGCAGCGTCCGTGGTGGGGGTAGCTCCTACAATGAGCAGTTCTTC.

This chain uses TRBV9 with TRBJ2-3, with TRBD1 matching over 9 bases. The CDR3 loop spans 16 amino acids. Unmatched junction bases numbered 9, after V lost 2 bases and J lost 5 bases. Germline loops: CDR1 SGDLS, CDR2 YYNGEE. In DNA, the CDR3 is TGTGCCAGCAGCGTGTCCGGGACAGGGCTAATAGATACGCAGTATTTT. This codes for CASSVSGTGLIDTQYF.

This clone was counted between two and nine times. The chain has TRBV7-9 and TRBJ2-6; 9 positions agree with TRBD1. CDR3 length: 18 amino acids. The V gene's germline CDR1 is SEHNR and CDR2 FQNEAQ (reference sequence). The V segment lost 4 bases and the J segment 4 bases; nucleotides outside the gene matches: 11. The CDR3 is CASSSLPGQGSGANVLTF. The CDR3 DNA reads TGTGCCAGCAGCTCCCTCCCGGGACAGGGTTCCGGGGCCAACGTCCTGACTTTC. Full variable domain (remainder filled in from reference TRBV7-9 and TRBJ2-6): DTGVSQNPRHKITKRGQNVTFRCDPISEHNRLYWYRQTLGQGPEFLTYFQNEAQLEKSRLLSDRFSAERPKGSFSTLEIQRTEQGDSAMYLCASSSLPGQGSGANVLTFGAGSRLTVL.

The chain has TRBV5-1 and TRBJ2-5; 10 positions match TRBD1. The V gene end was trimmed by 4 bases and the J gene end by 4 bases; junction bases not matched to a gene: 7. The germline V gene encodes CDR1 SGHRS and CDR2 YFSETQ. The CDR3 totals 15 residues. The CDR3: CASSRPGQGGETQYF. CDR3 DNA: TGCGCCAGCAGCAGACCCGGACAGGGGGGAGAGACCCAGTACTTC.

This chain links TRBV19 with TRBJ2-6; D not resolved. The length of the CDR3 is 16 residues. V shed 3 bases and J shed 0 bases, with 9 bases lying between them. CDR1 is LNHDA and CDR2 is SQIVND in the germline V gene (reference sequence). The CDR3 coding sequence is TGTGCCAGTAGTATGCTGAGTAACTCTGGGGCCAACGTCCTGACTTTC. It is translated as CASSMLSNSGANVLTF.

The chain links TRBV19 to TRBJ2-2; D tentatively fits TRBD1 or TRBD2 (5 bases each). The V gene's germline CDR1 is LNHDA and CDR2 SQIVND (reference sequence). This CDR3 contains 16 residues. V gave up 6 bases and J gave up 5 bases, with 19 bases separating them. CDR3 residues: CASSPPTGTRTGELFF. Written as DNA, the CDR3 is TGTGCCAGTAGCCCCCCGACGGGGACGAGAACCGGGGAGCTGTTTTTT.

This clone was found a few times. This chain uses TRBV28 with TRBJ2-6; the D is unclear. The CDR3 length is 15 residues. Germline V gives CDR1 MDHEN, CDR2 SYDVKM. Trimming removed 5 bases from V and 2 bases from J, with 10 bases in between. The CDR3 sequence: CASSLRAPGANVLTF. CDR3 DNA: TGTGCCAGCAGTCTTCGGGCGCCTGGGGCCAACGTCCTGACTTTC.

The CDR3 region has the DNA TGTGCCAGCAGCTTTAGCGGGAGGGACGAGCAGTACTTC. It yields the protein CASSFSGRDEQYF. The gene calls are TRBV11-1 and TRBJ2-7, with 11 nucleotides matching TRBD2. The V gene's germline CDR1 is SGHAT and CDR2 FQDESV (reference sequence). J lost 5 bases, V lost 3 bases, and 0 bases had no gene match. CDR3 length: 13 residues.

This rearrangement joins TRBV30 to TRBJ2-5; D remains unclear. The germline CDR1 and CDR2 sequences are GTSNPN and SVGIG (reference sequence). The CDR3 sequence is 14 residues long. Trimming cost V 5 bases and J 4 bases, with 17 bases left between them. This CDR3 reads CAWSLGRTRETQYF. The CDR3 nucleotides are TGTGCCTGGTCCCTCGGGCGAACGAGAGAGACCCAGTACTTC.

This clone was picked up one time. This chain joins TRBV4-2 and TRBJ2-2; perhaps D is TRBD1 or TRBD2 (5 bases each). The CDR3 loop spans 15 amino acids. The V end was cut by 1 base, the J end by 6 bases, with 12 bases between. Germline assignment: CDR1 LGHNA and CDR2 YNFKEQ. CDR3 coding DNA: TGTGCCAGCAGCCAAGTCAGAGGGGAACCCGGGGAGCTGTTTTTT. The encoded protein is CASSQVRGEPGELFF.

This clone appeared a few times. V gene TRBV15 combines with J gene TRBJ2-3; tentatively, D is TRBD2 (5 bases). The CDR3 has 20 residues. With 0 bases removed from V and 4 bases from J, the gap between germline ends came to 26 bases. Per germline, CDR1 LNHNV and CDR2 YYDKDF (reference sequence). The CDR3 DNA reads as TGTGCCACCAGCAGAGATATTCGGGTGATGCGGGTAACACCGGCAGATACGCAGTATTTT. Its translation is CATSRDIRVMRVTPADTQYF.

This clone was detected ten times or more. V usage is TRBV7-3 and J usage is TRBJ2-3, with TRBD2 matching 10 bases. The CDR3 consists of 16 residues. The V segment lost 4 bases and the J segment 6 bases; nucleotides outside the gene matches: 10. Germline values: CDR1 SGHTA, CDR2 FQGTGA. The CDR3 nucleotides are TGTGCCAGCAGCTCTACCCCTAGCGGGAGTGGGGATACGCAGTATTTT. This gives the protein CASSSTPSGSGDTQYF.

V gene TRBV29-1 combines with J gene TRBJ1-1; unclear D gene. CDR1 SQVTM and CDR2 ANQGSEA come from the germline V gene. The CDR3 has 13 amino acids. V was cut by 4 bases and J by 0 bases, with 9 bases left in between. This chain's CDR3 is CSVAGAMNTEAFF. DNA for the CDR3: TGCAGCGTTGCGGGAGCGATGAACACTGAAGCTTTCTTT.

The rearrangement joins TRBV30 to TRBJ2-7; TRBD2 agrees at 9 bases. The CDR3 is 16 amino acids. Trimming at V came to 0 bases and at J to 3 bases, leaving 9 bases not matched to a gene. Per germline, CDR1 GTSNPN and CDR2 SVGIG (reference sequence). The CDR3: CAWSVQSGLANYEQYF. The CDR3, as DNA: TGTGCCTGGAGTGTACAATCCGGACTAGCGAACTACGAGCAGTACTTC.

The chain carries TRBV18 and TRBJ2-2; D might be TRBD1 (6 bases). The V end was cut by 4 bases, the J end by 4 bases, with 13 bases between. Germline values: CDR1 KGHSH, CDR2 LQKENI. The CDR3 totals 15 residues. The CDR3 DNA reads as TGTGCCAGCTCACGAGGGGGACATACCACCGGGGAGCTGTTTTTT. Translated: CASSRGGHTTGELFF.

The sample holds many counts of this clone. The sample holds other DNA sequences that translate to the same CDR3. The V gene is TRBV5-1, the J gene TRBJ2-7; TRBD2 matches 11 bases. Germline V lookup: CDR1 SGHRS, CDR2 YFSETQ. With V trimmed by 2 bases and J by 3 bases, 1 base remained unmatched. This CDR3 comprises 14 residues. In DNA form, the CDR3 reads TGCGCCAGCAGCTTTGGGACTAGCGGCTACGAGCAGTACTTC. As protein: CASSFGTSGYEQYF.

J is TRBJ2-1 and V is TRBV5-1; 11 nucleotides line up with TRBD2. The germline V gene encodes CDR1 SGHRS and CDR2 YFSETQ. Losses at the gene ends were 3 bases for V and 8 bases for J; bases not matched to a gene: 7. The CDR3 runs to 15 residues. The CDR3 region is CASSSSGLAADEQFF. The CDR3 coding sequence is TGCGCCAGCAGCTCCTCGGGACTAGCGGCGGATGAGCAGTTCTTC.

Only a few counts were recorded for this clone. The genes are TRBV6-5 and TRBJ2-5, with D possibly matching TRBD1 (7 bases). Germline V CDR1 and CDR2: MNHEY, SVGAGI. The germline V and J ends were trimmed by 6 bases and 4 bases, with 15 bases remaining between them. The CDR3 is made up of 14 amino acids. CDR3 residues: CASRYRGGGETQYF. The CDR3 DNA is TGTGCCAGCAGGTACAGGGGAGGAGGAGAGACCCAGTACTTC.

In DNA form, the CDR3 reads TGTGCCACCAGCAGAGATCTAGGATTCTACGAGCAGTACTTC. Protein: CATSRDLGFYEQYF. The J gene is TRBJ2-7, the V gene TRBV15, with D unresolved. The CDR3 contains 14 residues. Germline V CDR1 and CDR2: LNHNV, YYDKDF (reference sequence). V was clipped by 0 bases and J by 3 bases, with 9 bases between them.

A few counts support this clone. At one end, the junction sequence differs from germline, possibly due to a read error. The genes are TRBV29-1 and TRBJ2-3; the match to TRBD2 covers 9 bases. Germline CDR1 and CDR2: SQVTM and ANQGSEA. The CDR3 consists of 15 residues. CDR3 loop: CSVGISGTSRDTQYF. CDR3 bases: TGCAGCGTTGGTATCTCCGGGACTAGCAGAGATACGCAGTATTTT.

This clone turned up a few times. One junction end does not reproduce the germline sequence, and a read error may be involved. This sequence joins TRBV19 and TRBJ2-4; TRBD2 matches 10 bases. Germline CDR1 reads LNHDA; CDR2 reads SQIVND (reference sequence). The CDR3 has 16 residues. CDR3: CASSTVRAGGGNIQYF. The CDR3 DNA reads TGTGCCAGCAGTACTGTACGAGCGGGAGGGGGGAACATTCAGTACTTC.